A single sample gave rise to the 3 T cell receptor beta chains below, sequenced in a study of T cells in Graves' hyperthyroidism and ophthalmopathy (dated by TCRdb to about 2019). Libraries were built with multiplex PCR. Sequencing was performed on an Illumina HiSeq 2000. The TCR beta CDR3 regions were amplified from the RNA transcripts. For the first round of RT-PCR on the TCR CDR3, the HTBI primer set was used together with the Qiagen OneStep RT-PCR kit. Through fastp at Q25 and MiXCR, TCRdb rebuilt clones from the public reads, retaining in-frame beta chains. Identical CDR3 proteins give one entry, which carries the most common genes and DNA. The table for this sample lists 650,000 to 700,000 distinct CDR3 sequences; roughly 17% of them were counted only once. The ten top clones hold about 14% of the sample. The sample comprised blood. Receptors were obtained from a man aged 50 or older with Graves' hyperthyroidism.

Ten or more counts support this clonotype. The rearrangement uses TRBV12-5 and TRBJ2-1, with TRBD1 as a possible D gene (5 bases). The CDR3 sequence is 13 residues long. Trimming removed 0 bases from V and 12 bases from J, with 12 bases in between. Germline V lookup: CDR1 LGHNT, CDR2 FRNRAP. This CDR3 is CASGLVRGRGQFF. For the CDR3, the DNA is TGTGCTAGTGGTTTGGTAAGGGGCCGCGGGCAGTTCTTC.

This clonotype has just a few counts. This chain joins TRBV14 and TRBJ2-7; TRBD1 matches at 9 bases. This CDR3 region has 14 residues. V lost 2 bases to trimming and J lost 6 bases; unmatched junction nucleotides: 5. Germline V gene sequence: CDR1 SGHDN, CDR2 FVKESK. This chain's CDR3 is CASSQSPTGGEQYF. The CDR3 DNA is TGTGCCAGCAGCCAATCCCCGACAGGGGGCGAGCAGTACTTC.

The chain employs TRBV5-1 and TRBJ1-1; D gene ambiguous. The CDR3 contains 14 residues. Trimming pared 1 base from V and 8 bases from J, leaving 15 bases between. Germline assignment: CDR1 SGHRS and CDR2 YFSETQ. In nucleotides, the CDR3 is TGCGCCAGCAGCTTGACAGTTCTTACCCCCGAAGCTTTCTTT. Protein product: CASSLTVLTPEAFF.